Listed here is a single T cell receptor (beta chain). Its target is not known. The record originates from a study of CD8 T cells in ankylosing spondylitis. Study results and limitations: In peripheral blood, disease-linked CD8+ clones occurred at relatively low frequencies. Past research had described some motif variants in reactive arthritis synovial fluid and blood. Apparently characteristic of ankylosing spondylitis blood was a TCR beta motif (roughly eight highly homologous variants).

Germline V gene data show CDR1 as ENHRY and CDR2 as SYGVKD. The CDR3 sequence is 15 residues long. V was pared by 10 bases and J by 3 bases, with 16 bases between. One entry per CDR3 protein, called by TCRdb with MiXCR from the 5' RACE reads. Among 200,000 to 250,000 distinct CDR3 sequences listed, about 26% were seen once. The clonotype comes from a male donor with ankylosing spondylitis or in good health (not recorded which). Specimen: blood, either unsorted or a sorted T cell fraction (not recorded which). The rearrangement links TRBV10-3 to TRBJ1-6, with a possible D match to TRBD1 (6 bases). The CDR3 DNA reads TGTGCCAGCCGACAGGCCGGCGGCTATAATTCACCCCTCCACTTT. It yields the protein CASRQAGGYNSPLHF.